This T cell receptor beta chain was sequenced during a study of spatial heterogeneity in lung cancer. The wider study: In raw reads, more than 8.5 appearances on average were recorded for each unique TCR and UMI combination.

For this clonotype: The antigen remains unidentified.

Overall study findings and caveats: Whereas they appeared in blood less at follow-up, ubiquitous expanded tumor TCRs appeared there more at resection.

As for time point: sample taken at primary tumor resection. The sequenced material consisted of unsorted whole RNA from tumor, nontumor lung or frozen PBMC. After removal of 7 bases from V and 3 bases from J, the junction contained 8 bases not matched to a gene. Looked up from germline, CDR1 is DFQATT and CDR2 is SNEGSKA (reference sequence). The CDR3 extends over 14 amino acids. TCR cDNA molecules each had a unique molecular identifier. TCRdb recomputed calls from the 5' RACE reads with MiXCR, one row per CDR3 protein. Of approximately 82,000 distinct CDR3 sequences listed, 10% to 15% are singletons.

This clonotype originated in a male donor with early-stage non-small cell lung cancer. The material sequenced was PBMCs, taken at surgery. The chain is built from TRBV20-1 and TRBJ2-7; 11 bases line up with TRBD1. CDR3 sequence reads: CSGVPGTGGYEQYF. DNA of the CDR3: TGCAGTGGGGTCCCCGGGACAGGGGGCTACGAGCAGTACTTC.